What follows are 9 T cell receptor beta chains derived from one specimen sequenced in a study of early T cells in non-severe SARS-CoV-2 infection. TCRdb analysed the 5' RACE reads with MiXCR anew, one entry per CDR3 protein. There are roughly 63,000 distinct CDR3 sequences in the sample; roughly 13% occur only once, and around 4.7% lies in the top ten. Specimen: whole blood. These receptors were collected from an adult who was a healthcare worker with PCR-confirmed SARS-CoV-2 infection or an uninfected control (not recorded which).

The chain carries TRBV10-3 and TRBJ2-1; D perhaps matches TRBD1 (5 bases). The germline V gene encodes CDR1 ENHRY and CDR2 SYGVKD. Trimming took off 10 bases at V and 3 bases at J, with 13 bases between the two ends. The CDR3 runs 13 residues. The CDR3 reads CATSEGDYNEQFF. In DNA, the CDR3 is TGTGCCACATCAGAAGGGGACTACAATGAGCAGTTCTTC.

Many counts were recorded for this clonotype. The J gene is TRBJ2-5, the V gene TRBV29-1, with a possible D match to TRBD1 (5 bases). CDR1 and CDR2 (germline): SQVTM, ANQGSEA. This CDR3 is built from 14 residues. With 0 bases removed from V and 2 bases from J, the gap between germline ends came to 10 bases. The CDR3: CSVEDTTDQETQYF. CDR3 in DNA: TGCAGCGTTGAAGATACGACAGATCAAGAGACCCAGTACTTC.

This clonotype occurred many times. Here the CDR3 DNA reads TGTGCCAGCAGCTTACTCTCCGGCACAGATACGCAGTATTTT. This gives the protein CASSLLSGTDTQYF. This chain uses TRBV11-2 with TRBJ2-3; no reliable D call. Trimming stripped 2 bases from V and 1 base from J, with 7 bases between. Germline V gene data show CDR1 as SGHAT and CDR2 as FQNNGV. This CDR3 region has 14 residues.

This clonotype occurred many times. The chain employs TRBV6-2 or TRBV6-3 and TRBJ2-2; no clear D gene. The CDR3 runs to 12 residues. V was trimmed by 5 bases and J by 6 bases, leaving 7 bases between them. Germline V lookup: CDR1 MNHEY, CDR2 SVGEGT. The CDR3 DNA follows: TGTGCCAGCAGTCAGTGGGCCGGGGAGCTGTTTTTT. Amino acid sequence: CASSQWAGELFF.

This clonotype was recorded many times. The rearrangement links TRBV7-2 to TRBJ2-6; D is unresolved. Germline V lookup: CDR1 SGHTA, CDR2 FQGNSA. Trimming pared 4 bases from V and 5 bases from J, leaving 12 bases between. This CDR3 is built from 15 residues. CDR3 nucleotides: TGTGCCAGCAGCTACGGTGGTTTTCGGGCCAACGTCCTGACTTTC. Its protein is CASSYGGFRANVLTF.

This clonotype was counted many times. CDR3 in amino acids: CASNLGQGIGGYTF. Written as DNA, the CDR3 is TGTGCCAGTAATTTAGGACAGGGCATCGGGGGCTACACCTTC. The chain joins TRBV19 to TRBJ1-2, with 8 positions matching TRBD1. The V and J ends lost 7 bases and 8 bases, in that order; junction bases with no gene match: 12. Germline assignment: CDR1 LNHDA and CDR2 SQIVND (reference sequence). This CDR3 is 14 amino acids long.

V is TRBV6-1 and J is TRBJ1-5, with a tentative D call TRBD1 (5 bases). The CDR3 is 14 residues long. Trimming took 2 bases from V and 7 from J, leaving 12 bases between them. CDR1 MNHNS and CDR2 SASEGT come from the germline V gene. CDR3 coding DNA: TGTGCCAGCAGTGAAAGGAGGGGAGGCCAGCCCCAGCATTTT. Encoded protein: CASSERRGGQPQHF.

The chain combines TRBV20-1 with TRBJ1-2; TRBD1 aligns across 8 bases. Germline assignment: CDR1 DFQATT and CDR2 SNEGSKA (reference sequence). The V and J ends lost 6 bases and 5 bases, in that order; junction bases with no gene match: 8. CDR3 length: 13 amino acids. The CDR3 DNA sequence: TGCAGTGCGCCAACACAGGGGGAGTATGGCTACACCTTC. Protein product: CSAPTQGEYGYTF.

This clonotype was detected ten times or more. The chain carries TRBV28 and TRBJ1-1; 9 nucleotides align to TRBD1. This CDR3 spans 15 amino acids. Per the germline V gene, CDR1 is MDHEN and CDR2 is SYDVKM. V shed 4 bases, J shed 3 bases, and the junction held 6 bases outside the gene matches. CDR3 loop: CASSSHRGRYTEAFF. The DNA for the CDR3 is TGTGCCAGCAGTTCCCACAGGGGGCGTTACACTGAAGCTTTCTTT.